This T cell receptor (beta chain) was recovered during a study of blood T cell repertoires in COVID-19. Study overall: Samples of COVID-19 (acute and convalescent) were obtained from the United States, Italy and Spain. PBMCs, B-cell-depleted T cells, or T cells were the source of the cDNA or gDNA that made up the material.

The length of the CDR3 is 16 residues. CDR1 MNHEY and CDR2 SMNVEV come from the germline V gene (reference sequence). J gave up 6 bases and V 5 bases, and 9 bases lay outside the gene matches. Per the original methods: Nucleated cell number was recorded as an estimate derived from reference gene primer amplification. Only in-frame clones appear in the TCRdb table, and some are missing; sequencing was by immunoSEQ multiplex PCR. For V, J and clone size, that table is used; D and trimming come from the DNA. The data hold 150,000 to 200,000 clones, with 80% to 85% observed a single time. Enrolment of Seattle patients took place during active infection, and they were followed longitudinally.

Specimen: peripheral blood. This TCR came from a woman aged 80 or over with COVID-19, enrolled during active disease. V usage is TRBV27 and J usage is TRBJ2-1, with TRBD2 matching 11 bases. In DNA form, the CDR3 reads TGTGCCAGCAGTGTACATATTAGCGGGAGGGCCAATGAGCAGTTCTTC. Translation gives CASSVHISGRANEQFF.